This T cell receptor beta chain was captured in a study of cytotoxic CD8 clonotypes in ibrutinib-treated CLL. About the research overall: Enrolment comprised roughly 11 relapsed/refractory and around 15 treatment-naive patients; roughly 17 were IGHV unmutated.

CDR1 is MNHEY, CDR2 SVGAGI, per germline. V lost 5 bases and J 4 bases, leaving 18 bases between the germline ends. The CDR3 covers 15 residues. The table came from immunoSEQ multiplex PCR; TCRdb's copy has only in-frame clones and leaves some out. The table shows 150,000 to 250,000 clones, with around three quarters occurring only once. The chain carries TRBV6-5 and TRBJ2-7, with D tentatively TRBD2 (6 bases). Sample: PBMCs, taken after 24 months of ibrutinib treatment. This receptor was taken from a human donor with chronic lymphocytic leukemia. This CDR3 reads CASSGWDSTGYEQYF. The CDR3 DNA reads TGTGCCAGCAGTGGCTGGGACTCAACCGGGTACGAGCAGTACTTC.